The 14 T cell receptor beta chains presented below share a single source sample, sequenced in a study of blood T cell repertoires in COVID-19. Sequenced by immunoSEQ multiplex PCR; TCRdb stores in-frame clones only, minus some. This table holds 300,000 or so clones, over 75% found once. The sequenced sample was peripheral blood. Source of these receptors: a man aged 50-59 years with active or convalescent COVID-19.

This clone was detected many times. The chain links TRBV6-1 to TRBJ2-1; D possibly corresponds to TRBD1 (5 bases). Germline V gene lookup returns CDR1 MNHNS and CDR2 SASEGT. This CDR3 contains 13 residues. V lost 0 bases to trimming and J lost 10 bases, with 10 bases between them. CDR3 sequence: CASSEARPGEQFF. The CDR3 DNA is TGTGCCAGCAGTGAAGCGAGGCCAGGGGAGCAGTTCTTC.

This sequence joins TRBV19 and TRBJ2-1; 8 positions match TRBD1. The CDR3 loop spans 15 amino acids. Trimming cost V 9 bases and J 4 bases; bases outside gene matches: 11. The V gene's germline CDR1 is LNHDA and CDR2 SQIVND (reference sequence). The CDR3 DNA reads as TGTGCCAGCACCAAGGACAGGGCGCCTTACAATGAGCAGTTCTTC. Residues: CASTKDRAPYNEQFF.

This clone showed up just a few times. The V call is TRBV25-1, the J call TRBJ2-2, with D hard to call. Trimming shortened V by 2 bases and J by 3 bases, and 13 bases separated the two germline ends. The CDR3 runs 16 residues. Germline V CDR1 and CDR2: MGHDK, SYGVNS. The CDR3, as DNA: TGTGCCAGCAGTGAAACTCGTCATGGTGACACCGGGGAGCTGTTTTTT. Protein sequence: CASSETRHGDTGELFF.

The chain has TRBV10-3 and TRBJ1-5; D is unresolved. CDR1 and CDR2 (germline): ENHRY, SYGVKD. V was cut by 4 bases and J by 0 bases, with 7 bases left in between. The CDR3 runs to 14 residues. The CDR3 nucleotides read TGTGCCATCAGTGGCACAAATAGCAATCAGCCCCAGCATTTT. It specifies CAISGTNSNQPQHF.

Only a few counts were recorded for this clone. This chain connects TRBV19 to TRBJ1-5, with D hard to call. V lost 0 bases and J lost 3, with 6 bases in between. Germline V CDR1 and CDR2: LNHDA, SQIVND (reference sequence). CDR3 length: 14 amino acids. The CDR3 spells CASSIEQYNQPQHF. In DNA form, the CDR3 reads TGTGCCAGTAGTATAGAACAGTACAATCAGCCCCAGCATTTT.

The chain is built from TRBV20-1 and TRBJ2-1; D possibly corresponds to TRBD2 (6 bases). V was cut by 4 bases and J by 7 bases, with 17 bases left in between. The CDR3 sequence is 14 residues long. Germline V CDR1 and CDR2: DFQATT, SNEGSKA (reference sequence). The CDR3: CSANEGGLRNEQFF. The CDR3 DNA sequence: TGCAGTGCTAATGAAGGAGGGCTCCGTAATGAGCAGTTCTTC.

The V call is TRBV7-9, the J call TRBJ1-1, with a tentative D call TRBD1 (5 bases). Deletions cut 6 bases from V and 10 bases from J, with 15 bases between. This CDR3 is built from 12 residues. Germline loops: CDR1 SEHNR, CDR2 FQNEAQ (reference sequence). The DNA of the CDR3 is TGTGCCAGCAGTAGTCAGGGAAGGGGAGCTTTCTTT. Amino acid sequence: CASSSQGRGAFF.

Notes on this clone: Other DNA sequences from this sample encode an identical CDR3 as well. The V and J genes are TRBV7-9 and TRBJ1-2; 8 bases map to TRBD1. The J segment lost 6 bases and the V segment lost 5 bases, leaving 5 bases of the junction unmatched. Germline CDR1 is SEHNR and CDR2 is FQNEAQ (reference sequence). There are 13 residues in the CDR3. CDR3 DNA: TGTGCCAGCAGCCCCGGACAGGGACATGGCTACACCTTC. Its translation is CASSPGQGHGYTF.

J is TRBJ2-1 and V is TRBV7-9, with D tentatively TRBD2 (5 bases). The CDR3 has 15 amino acids. Trimming took 5 bases from V and 7 from J, leaving 18 bases between them. The germline V gene has CDR1 SEHNR and CDR2 FQNEAQ (reference sequence). CDR3 DNA: TGTGCCAGCAGCGCATTGGGCAATGGGAGAAATGAGCAGTTCTTC. Protein sequence: CASSALGNGRNEQFF.

This chain uses TRBV24-1 with TRBJ2-1; 8 bases are shared with TRBD2. Germline V gene lookup returns CDR1 KGHDR and CDR2 SFDVKD. The CDR3 sequence is 16 residues long. The V and J ends lost 5 bases and 8 bases, in that order; junction bases with no gene match: 13. This CDR3 is CATSVGISGGIDEQFF. The CDR3 nucleotides are TGTGCCACCAGTGTGGGTATAAGCGGGGGTATAGATGAGCAGTTCTTC.

This chain links TRBV6-5 with TRBJ1-6; D is undetermined. Germline CDR1 and CDR2: MNHEY and SVGAGI. The V and J ends lost 5 bases and 4 bases respectively, with 9 bases between them. This CDR3 has 14 residues. The CDR3 bases are TGTGCCAGCAGTCAGACTGAATATAATTCACCCCTCCACTTT. As protein: CASSQTEYNSPLHF.

This chain joins TRBV11-2 and TRBJ2-3; weak D call: TRBD2 (5 bases). Trimming pared 8 bases from V and 6 bases from J, leaving 12 bases between. The CDR3 covers 12 residues. Germline V gene lookup returns CDR1 SGHAT and CDR2 FQNNGV. CDR3 in DNA: TGTGCCAGCGGCGGGCCCTCGGATACGCAGTATTTT. This codes for CASGGPSDTQYF. The variable domain in full, with the rest retrieved from reference TRBV11-2 and TRBJ2-3, is EAGVAQSPRYKIIEKRQSVAFWCNPISGHATLYWYQQILGQGPKLLIQFQNNGVVDDSQLPKDRFSAERLKGVDSTLKIQPAKLEDSAVYLCASGGPSDTQYFGPGTRLTVL.

The chain employs TRBV19 and TRBJ1-4; 7 bases agree with TRBD1. The CDR3 is 14 residues long. Germline V gene sequence: CDR1 LNHDA, CDR2 SQIVND (reference sequence). V trimming: 7 bases; J trimming: 5 bases; junction bases outside the gene matches: 7. The CDR3 sequence: CASTPGGQNEKLFF. CDR3 nucleotide sequence: TGTGCCAGTACCCCAGGGGGACAGAATGAAAAACTGTTTTTT.

The chain has TRBV10-1 and TRBJ2-2, with 8 bases matching TRBD1. Germline V CDR1 and CDR2: WNHNN, SYGVQD (reference sequence). V lost 5 bases, J lost 1 base, and 6 bases stayed unmatched. The CDR3 runs to 16 residues. CDR3 loop: CASSPTGTGNTGELFF. CDR3 sequence (DNA): TGCGCCAGCAGTCCTACCGGGACAGGGAACACCGGGGAGCTGTTTTTT.